The 5 T cell receptor beta chains below were found in one sample sequenced in a study of CD8+ T cells in alopecia areata. Treatment defined: oral pan-JAK inhibitor, 5-10 mg twice daily. cDNA prepared by RNA extraction and subsequent reverse transcription served as the template for sequencing. The protocol was immunoSEQ multiplex PCR, while the TCRdb copy is restricted to in-frame clones and leaves out a portion. This table has under 350,000 clones, roughly 64% appearing once. The source material was CD4+ T cells sorted from blood, sampled at week 24, from a patient treated with tofacitinib. The receptors were sampled from a human donor with alopecia areata.

This clone was seen only a few times. This chain joins TRBV7-9 and TRBJ2-5; D uncertain. With 7 bases removed from V and 3 bases from J, the gap between germline ends came to 15 bases. Germline V gives CDR1 SEHNR, CDR2 FQNEAQ (reference sequence). This CDR3 region has 14 residues. CDR3 amino acids: CASTISDGEETQYF. CDR3 DNA: TGTGCCAGCACCATTTCGGACGGAGAAGAGACCCAGTACTTC. Filled out from reference TRBV7-9 and TRBJ2-5, the complete variable domain reads DTGVSQNPRHKITKRGQNVTFRCDPISEHNRLYWYRQTLGQGPEFLTYFQNEAQLEKSRLLSDRFSAERPKGSFSTLEIQRTEQGDSAMYLCASTISDGEETQYFGPGTRLLVL.

This clone was seen a few times. CDR3: CASSRGMDTEAFF. For the CDR3, the DNA is TGTGCCAGTAGTCGGGGGATGGATACTGAAGCTTTCTTT. J is TRBJ1-1 and V is TRBV19, with D tentatively TRBD1 (5 bases). The germline V and J ends were trimmed by 5 bases and 5 bases, with 12 bases remaining between them. The length of the CDR3 is 13 residues. In germline, CDR1 is LNHDA, CDR2 SQIVND (reference sequence).

This clone has a handful of counts. The CDR3: CAISEGMTGDYGYTF. The CDR3 DNA reads TGTGCCATCAGTGAGGGAATGACAGGGGACTATGGCTACACCTTC. The V gene is TRBV10-3, the J gene TRBJ1-2, with TRBD1 matching 8 bases. This CDR3 has 15 amino acids. Germline CDR1 is ENHRY and CDR2 is SYGVKD. V lost 2 bases to trimming and J lost 3 bases; unmatched junction nucleotides: 5.

V is TRBV6-5 and J is TRBJ2-7, with D possibly being TRBD1 (6 bases). The CDR3 is 12 amino acids. Looked up from germline, CDR1 is MNHEY and CDR2 is SVGAGI. V was shortened by 5 bases and J by 4 bases, with 9 bases between the two germline ends. The CDR3 DNA is TGTGCCAGCAGTGCAAGGGGGTACGAGCAGTACTTC. This gives the protein CASSARGYEQYF.

CDR3 region: CASSLSGNTYEQYF. The CDR3 bases are TGTGCCAGCAGTTTAAGTGGGAATACCTACGAGCAGTACTTC. The chain joins TRBV28 to TRBJ2-7; unclear D gene. CDR1 and CDR2 from the germline V gene are MDHEN and SYDVKM. Trimming removed 2 bases from V and 2 bases from J, with 10 bases in between. CDR3 size: 14 residues.